This T cell receptor beta chain was retrieved from a study of graft-versus-host responses after intestinal transplantation. Some clones are missing from TCRdb's copy, which holds only in-frame ones; the method was immunoSEQ multiplex PCR. The repertoire holds 90,000 or so clones, approximately 80% seen once, with around 0.86% in the top ten. On this clone itself: The antigen is undetermined.

This TCR derives from a human donor who received an intestinal transplant. The input for sequencing was unstimulated CD4+ T cells sorted from spleen or lymph node cells, taken before intestinal transplant.

DNA of the CDR3: TGTGCCAGCAGTCTGACTCAGGGATCCCACGAGCAGTACTTC. It is translated as CASSLTQGSHEQYF. This chain joins TRBV28 and TRBJ2-7, with a tentative D call TRBD1 (5 bases). Per germline, CDR1 MDHEN and CDR2 SYDVKM. V lost 5 bases to trimming and J lost 5 bases, with 16 bases between them. The CDR3 contains 14 residues.